The rows below give T cell receptor beta chains drawn from one sample of a study of blood T cell repertoires in COVID-19. Libraries were prepared by immunoSEQ multiplex PCR; TCRdb keeps only in-frame clonotypes and omits some of them. In the table there are around 110,000 clones, around nine tenths of which are singletons. Sequencing was done on a sample of peripheral blood. These receptors originate from a human donor with active COVID-19. The donor label of this sample is uncertain. Each CDR3 is given with its conserved first and last residue. D genes are given only for firm matches.

>TRBD2|TRBV6-2/TRBV6-3|15|TRBJ2-1
CASSTGRGGHNEQFF
TGTGCCAGCAGCACAGGGCGGGGGGGCCACAATGAGCAGTTCTTC
>TRBD1|TRBV7-9|15|TRBJ2-7
CASSLRGQGSYEQYF
TGTGCCAGCAGCTTAAGGGGACAGGGGAGTTACGAGCAGTACTTC
>.|TRBV28|15|TRBJ2-3
CASSLRVTRPDTQYF
TGTGCCAGCAGTTTGCGCGTCACTAGGCCAGATACGCAGTATTTT
>.|TRBV6-6|15|TRBJ1-2
CASSSTTGRTYGYTF
TGTGCCAGCAGTTCCACGACAGGCCGGACCTATGGCTACACCTTC
>.|TRBV4-1|16|TRBJ1-6
CASSLTGTRGDSPLHF
TGCGCCAGCAGCCTTACAGGGACCCGGGGGGATTCACCCCTCCACTTT
>.|TRBV5-6|17|TRBJ2-4
CASSLLGPTADLYIQYF
TGTGCCAGCAGCTTGCTTGGTCCGACGGCGGATCTGTACATTCAGTACTTC
>.|TRBV12-3/TRBV12-4|13|TRBJ1-5
CASSLVAGQPQHF
TGTGCCAGCAGTTTAGTCGCGGGTCAGCCCCAGCATTTT
>TRBD1|TRBV5-1|15|TRBJ1-3
CASSFDRDSGNTIYF
TGCGCCAGCAGCTTCGACAGGGACTCTGGAAACACCATATATTTT
>.|TRBV6-5|13|TRBJ2-7
CASSPLEIYEQYF
TGTGCCAGCAGTCCCCTGGAGATCTACGAGCAGTACTTC
>TRBD1|TRBV19|17|TRBJ1-5
CASGDREALLSNQPQHF
TGTGCCAGCGGGGACAGGGAGGCTCTTTTATCCAATCAGCCCCAGCATTTT